These 23 T cell receptor beta chains were sequenced from one sample in a study of cytomegalovirus exposure and HLA in healthy donors. The primer mix had 60 Vbeta and 13 Jbeta primers. Clones were sequenced by immunoSEQ multiplex PCR, and TCRdb holds only the in-frame ones, with some missing. The sample has roughly 76,000 clones, 70% to 80% seen once; the top ten hold roughly 2.5%. Sample: PBMCs. These receptors came from a man younger than 45 in good health and CMV-seronegative.

V usage is TRBV4-1 and J usage is TRBJ2-1; maybe TRBD2 (6 bases). CDR1 is MGHRA, CDR2 YSYEKL, per germline. The CDR3 totals 16 residues. Trimming left V 0 bases short and J 4 bases short, with 13 bases between. The CDR3 sequence is CASSQEGSGVYNEQFF. The CDR3 nucleotides read TGCGCCAGCAGCCAAGAGGGTAGCGGAGTTTACAATGAGCAGTTCTTC.

For this clone: The junction differs from germline at one of its ends, possibly a read error. The J gene is TRBJ2-3, the V gene TRBV14; 7 nucleotides align to TRBD2. CDR3 length: 14 residues. Germline values: CDR1 SGHDN, CDR2 FVKESK. The CDR3 DNA is TGTGCCAGCAGCCAACTGACTAGCATAGATACGCAGTATTTT. Translated: CASSQLTSIDTQYF.

In its sample, this clone was seen a few times. The V and J genes are TRBV2 and TRBJ1-6; 7 bases match TRBD1. Germline V gives CDR1 SNHLY, CDR2 FYNNEI. CDR3 size: 14 residues. Trimming took 6 bases from V and 4 from J; bases not matched to a gene: 3. CDR3 coding DNA: TGTGCCAGCAGCACGGGACAGTATAATTCACCCCTCCACTTT. Encoded protein: CASSTGQYNSPLHF.

V gene TRBV7-9 combines with J gene TRBJ2-3; 12 nucleotides line up with TRBD2. Germline V gene lookup returns CDR1 SEHNR and CDR2 FQNEAQ (reference sequence). This CDR3 is built from 16 residues. The V and J ends lost 4 bases and 4 bases, in that order; junction bases with no gene match: 6. The CDR3 nucleotides are TGTGCCAGCAGCTCTCACCTAGCGGGAGGGTCAGATACGCAGTATTTT. Translation gives CASSSHLAGGSDTQYF.

CDR3 region: CAISVRTGQETQYF. In DNA form, the CDR3 reads TGTGCCATCAGTGTTCGGACAGGCCAAGAGACCCAGTACTTC. This chain links TRBV10-3 with TRBJ2-5; 7 bases align to TRBD1. In germline, CDR1 is ENHRY, CDR2 SYGVKD. V lost 4 bases to trimming and J lost 1 base; unmatched junction nucleotides: 3. CDR3 length: 14 amino acids.

The chain employs TRBV19 and TRBJ2-3, with 11 bases matching TRBD2. CDR3 length equals 15 residues. V lost 3 bases, J lost 3 bases, and 2 bases stayed unmatched. Germline values: CDR1 LNHDA, CDR2 SQIVND (reference sequence). The CDR3, as DNA: TGTGCCAGTAGTATTACTAGCGGGGGAACAGATACGCAGTATTTT. Translating it yields CASSITSGGTDTQYF.

The gene calls are TRBV4-2 and TRBJ2-2; D may be TRBD2 (5 bases). Deletions cut 3 bases from V and 10 bases from J, with 6 bases between. The length of the CDR3 is 11 residues. Germline-derived CDR1 and CDR2 are LGHNA and YNFKEQ. In DNA form, the CDR3 reads TGTGCCAGCAGCCAGGGAGCGGAGCTGTTTTTT. It encodes CASSQGAELFF.

The V call is TRBV6-1, the J call TRBJ2-7; D unresolved. Trimming took off 4 bases at V and 4 bases at J, with 2 bases between the two ends. The CDR3 runs to 10 residues. CDR1 and CDR2 from the germline V gene are MNHNS and SASEGT. The CDR3 sequence: CASSVYEQYF. The DNA of the CDR3 is TGTGCCAGCAGTGTATACGAGCAGTACTTC.

The chain links TRBV19 to TRBJ2-2; D is undetermined. With 6 bases removed from V and 3 bases from J, the gap between germline ends came to 8 bases. CDR3 length equals 13 residues. From germline, CDR1 is LNHDA and CDR2 SQIVND (reference sequence). The CDR3 spells CASSQSDTGELFF. CDR3 nucleotides: TGTGCCAGTAGCCAGAGCGACACCGGGGAGCTGTTTTTT.

This chain joins TRBV19 and TRBJ2-1, with TRBD2 identical over 7 bases. This CDR3 contains 19 residues. The germline V gene has CDR1 LNHDA and CDR2 SQIVND (reference sequence). V was clipped by 4 bases and J by 0 bases; unmatched bases: 15. In DNA form, the CDR3 reads TGTGCCAGTAGTAGCTCCCCAGCGGGACTCCGGGACTCCTACAATGAGCAGTTCTTC. It translates to CASSSSPAGLRDSYNEQFF.

In its sample, this clone is medium-sized. V and J are TRBV10-3 and TRBJ2-1; 12 positions agree with TRBD2. The V and J ends lost 3 bases and 4 bases, in that order; junction bases with no gene match: 1. The germline gives CDR1 ENHRY, CDR2 SYGVKD. The CDR3 consists of 15 residues. CDR3 in amino acids: CAISELAGGYNEQFF. CDR3 in DNA: TGTGCCATCAGTGAACTAGCGGGAGGTTACAATGAGCAGTTCTTC.

The V and J genes are TRBV29-1 and TRBJ2-7; possible D gene TRBD2, 5 bases. This CDR3 has 11 amino acids. Trimming took off 5 bases at V and 2 bases at J, with 7 bases between the two ends. CDR1 and CDR2 (germline): SQVTM, ANQGSEA. The CDR3: CSVSGTYEQYF. CDR3 nucleotides: TGCAGCGTTAGCGGTACCTACGAGCAGTACTTC.

The rearrangement uses TRBV19 and TRBJ2-5, with 15 bases matching TRBD2. The germline CDR1 and CDR2 sequences are LNHDA and SQIVND (reference sequence). The V segment lost 1 base and the J segment 5 bases; nucleotides outside the gene matches: 5. CDR3 length: 17 residues. The CDR3 spells CASSIVGLAGGRETQYF. In DNA form, the CDR3 reads TGTGCCAGTAGTATAGTGGGACTAGCGGGAGGTCGGGAGACCCAGTACTTC.

In its sample, this clone was seen a few times. The genes are TRBV4-2 and TRBJ1-4; 7 bases fit TRBD1. The CDR3 covers 16 residues. The germline V gene encodes CDR1 LGHNA and CDR2 YNFKEQ. V gave up 3 bases and J gave up 4 bases; unmatched junction bases: 8. CDR3 amino acids: CASSHKPGQNNEKLFF. CDR3 sequence (DNA): TGTGCCAGCAGCCATAAACCGGGACAGAATAATGAAAAACTGTTTTTT.

This clone was observed a handful of times. This chain joins TRBV5-1 and TRBJ2-2; 8 nucleotides line up with TRBD2. V lost 6 bases, J lost 1 base, and 8 bases stayed unmatched. This CDR3 is built from 16 residues. Germline V gene lookup returns CDR1 SGHRS and CDR2 YFSETQ. CDR3 sequence reads: CASTPYTSGNTGELFF. CDR3 sequence (DNA): TGCGCCAGCACCCCATATACTAGCGGGAACACCGGGGAGCTGTTTTTT. Complete variable domain (other parts from reference TRBV5-1 and TRBJ2-2): KAGVTQTPRYLIKTRGQQVTLSCSPISGHRSVSWYQQTPGQGLQFLFEYFSETQRNKGNFPGRFSGRQFSNSRSEMNVSTLELGDSALYLCASTPYTSGNTGELFFGEGSRLTVL.

The chain carries TRBV30 and TRBJ2-3; 10 nucleotides match TRBD1. CDR1 is GTSNPN, CDR2 SVGIG, per germline (reference sequence). Trimming at V came to 1 base and at J to 2 bases, leaving 3 bases not matched to a gene. CDR3 length: 15 residues. The CDR3 DNA reads TGTGCCTGGAGTGGGGGACAGGGGAACACAGATACGCAGTATTTT. This encodes CAWSGGQGNTDTQYF. Looking up the rest from reference TRBV30 and TRBJ2-3 gives the full variable domain: SQTIHQWPATLVQPVGSPLSLECTVEGTSNPNLYWYRQAAGRGLQLLFYSVGIGQISSEVPQNLSASRPQDRQFILSSKKLLLSDSGFYLCAWSGGQGNTDTQYFGPGTRLTVL.

The genes are TRBV7-9 and TRBJ2-5, with no clear D. From germline, CDR1 is SEHNR and CDR2 FQNEAQ (reference sequence). Trimming pared 1 base from V and 6 bases from J, leaving 9 bases between. This CDR3 has 13 amino acids. CDR3 DNA sequence: TGTGCCAGCAGCTTAGATGTAGTACAGACCCAGTACTTC. Translation gives CASSLDVVQTQYF.

V usage is TRBV28 and J usage is TRBJ2-5, with 7 bases that match TRBD1. The CDR3 is made up of 16 amino acids. Germline CDR1 reads MDHEN; CDR2 reads SYDVKM. V lost 2 bases to trimming and J lost 2 bases; unmatched junction nucleotides: 8. The CDR3, as DNA: TGTGCCAGCAGTTTAGGCCTCGGGACAGCTCAAGAGACCCAGTACTTC. The encoded protein is CASSLGLGTAQETQYF.

The genes are TRBV5-6 and TRBJ1-1; maybe TRBD1 (6 bases). This CDR3 has 15 residues. Germline lookup yields CDR1 SGHDT and CDR2 YYEEEE. Between the trimmed V and J ends, which lost 0 bases and 1 base, there was a span of 10 bases. This CDR3 is CASSLDQGSNTEAFF. CDR3 coding DNA: TGTGCCAGCAGCTTGGATCAGGGGTCGAACACTGAAGCTTTCTTT. The complete variable domain, with remaining parts taken from reference TRBV5-6 and TRBJ1-1, reads DAGVTQSPTHLIKTRGQQVTLRCSPKSGHDTVSWYQQALGQGPQFIFQYYEEEERQRGNFPDRFSGHQFPNYSSELNVNALLLGDSALYLCASSLDQGSNTEAFFGQGTRLTVV.

The chain carries TRBV7-4 and TRBJ2-7; TRBD1 aligns across 8 bases. CDR3 size: 14 residues. Germline-derived CDR1 and CDR2 are SGHVT and SQSDAQ. J gave up 8 bases and V 5 bases, and 11 bases lay outside the gene matches. Here the CDR3 reads CASSPSGTGKKQYF. In DNA form, the CDR3 reads TGTGCCAGCAGCCCTTCCGGGACAGGAAAAAAGCAGTACTTC.

This chain uses TRBV20-1 with TRBJ1-1; 7 nucleotides align to TRBD1. The CDR3 runs 11 residues. Per the germline V gene, CDR1 is DFQATT and CDR2 is SNEGSKA (reference sequence). Trimming took 6 bases from V and 4 from J; bases not matched to a gene: 2. In DNA, the CDR3 is TGCAGTGCCGAGGGGGCCACTGAAGCTTTCTTT. This codes for CSAEGATEAFF.

This clone was observed a single time. The V and J genes are TRBV7-6 and TRBJ2-5, with 7 bases fitting TRBD1. The CDR3 covers 16 residues. V lost 2 bases to trimming and J lost 0 bases; unmatched junction nucleotides: 6. The V gene's germline CDR1 is SGHVS and CDR2 FNYEAQ. CDR3: CASSLRRDRDQETQYF. For the CDR3, the DNA is TGTGCCAGCAGCTTAAGAAGAGACAGGGACCAAGAGACCCAGTACTTC.

The table lists this clone with a count of one. The chain uses TRBV19 and TRBJ2-5, with D possibly TRBD2 on 6 matching bases. Trimming removed 8 bases at V and 2 bases at J, with 15 bases between. This CDR3 contains 14 residues. The V gene's germline CDR1 is LNHDA and CDR2 SQIVND (reference sequence). The CDR3 loop reads CASGSGRPQETQYF. In nucleotides, the CDR3 is TGTGCCAGTGGGTCAGGGAGGCCACAAGAGACCCAGTACTTC.